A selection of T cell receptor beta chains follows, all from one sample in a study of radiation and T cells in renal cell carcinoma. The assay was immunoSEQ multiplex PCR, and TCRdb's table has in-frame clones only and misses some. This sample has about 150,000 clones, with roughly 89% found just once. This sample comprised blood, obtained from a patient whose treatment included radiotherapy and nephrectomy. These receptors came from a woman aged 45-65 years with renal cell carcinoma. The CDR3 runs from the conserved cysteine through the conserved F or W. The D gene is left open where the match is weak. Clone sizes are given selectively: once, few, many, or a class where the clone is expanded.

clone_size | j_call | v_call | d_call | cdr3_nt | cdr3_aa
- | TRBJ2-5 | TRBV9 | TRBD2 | TGTGCCAGCAGCCCCGGGACTAGCGGGGACCAAGAGACCCAGTACTTC | CASSPGTSGDQETQYF
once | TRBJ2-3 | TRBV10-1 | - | TGCGCCAGCACGGGATTGGAAGAGACAGATACGCAGTATTTT | CASTGLEETDTQYF
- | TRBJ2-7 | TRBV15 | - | TGTGCCACCAGCAGAGATCTTGGTGAACCTGCCGAGCAGTACTTC | CATSRDLGEPAEQYF
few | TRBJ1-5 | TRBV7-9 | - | TGTGCCAGCAGCAAGGCCTATAGCAATCAGCCCCAGCATTTT | CASSKAYSNQPQHF
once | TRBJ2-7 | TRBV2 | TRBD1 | TGTGCCAGCAGTGCGGCAGGGGGCTTCTACGAGCAGTACTTC | CASSAAGGFYEQYF
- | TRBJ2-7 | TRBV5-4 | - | TGTGCCAGCAGCCGGTCGGGACTCTCCTACGAGCAGTACTTC | CASSRSGLSYEQYF
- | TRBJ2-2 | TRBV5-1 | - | TGCGCCAGCAGCTCCGACAGGAGTCACACCGGGGAGCTGTTTTTT | CASSSDRSHTGELFF
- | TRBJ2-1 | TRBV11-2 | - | TGTGCCAGCAGCTTAGTCCCCCTAGCCACCAATGAGCAGTTCTTC | CASSLVPLATNEQFF
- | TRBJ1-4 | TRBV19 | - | TGTGCCAGTAGTACTAATGAAAAACTGTTTTTT | CASSTNEKLFF
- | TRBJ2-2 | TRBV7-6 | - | TGTGCCAGCAGCTTAGGAGTCCCGGGACGGCACACCGGGGAGCTGTTTTTT | CASSLGVPGRHTGELFF
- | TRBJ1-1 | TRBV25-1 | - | TGTGCCAGCAGTGAATGGGGTGACAGCGCCGGGGCTTTCTTT | CASSEWGDSAGAFF
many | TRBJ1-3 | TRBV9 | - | TGTGCCAGCAGCGTAGATTCCGGAAACACCATATATTTT | CASSVDSGNTIYF
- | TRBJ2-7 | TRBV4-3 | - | TGCGCCAGCAGCCCGCGAACGGGACCGTACTACGAGCAGTACTTC | CASSPRTGPYYEQYF
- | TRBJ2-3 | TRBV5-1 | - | TGCGCCAGCAGCTTGTGGGCGGAGACCGGAGATACGCAGTATTTT | CASSLWAETGDTQYF
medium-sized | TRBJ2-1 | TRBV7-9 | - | TGTGCCAGCAGCATCGTAAACAATGAGCAGTTCTTC | CASSIVNNEQFF
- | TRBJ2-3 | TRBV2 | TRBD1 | TGTGCCAACCACCTTGGACAGGGGAGGGCAGATACGCAGTATTTT | CANHLGQGRADTQYF
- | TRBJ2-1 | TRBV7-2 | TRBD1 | TGTGCCAGCAGCTTCGGGACAGGGTGGATTGGTGAGCAGTTCTTC | CASSFGTGWIGEQFF
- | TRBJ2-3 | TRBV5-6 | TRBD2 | TGTGCCAGCAGCTTGGTTTTCGGGGGGTATCGAGATACGCAGTATTTT | CASSLVFGGYRDTQYF
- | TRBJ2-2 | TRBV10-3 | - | TGTGCCATCAGTGACTTCATCACCGGGGAGCTGTTTTTT | CAISDFITGELFF
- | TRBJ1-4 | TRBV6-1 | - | TGTGCCAGCAGTGATGGGGACGCTCGTGAAAAACTGTTTTTT | CASSDGDAREKLFF
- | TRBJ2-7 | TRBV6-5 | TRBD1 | TGTGCCAGCAGTTACCCGGGACAGGGGGGGATTTACGAGCAGTACTTC | CASSYPGQGGIYEQYF
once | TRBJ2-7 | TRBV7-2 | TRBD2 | TGTGCCAGCAGCTTGGGGCGGGGGGCAGACGAGCAGTACTTC | CASSLGRGADEQYF
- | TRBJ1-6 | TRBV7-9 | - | TGTGCCAGCAGCTTGGGAGCAGGTTTCTATAATTCACCCCTCCACTTT | CASSLGAGFYNSPLHF
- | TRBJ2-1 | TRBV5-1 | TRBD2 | TGCGCCAGCAGCAAGGGACGGGGGGGCTCCCGATCAGCGGCCAATGAGCAGTTCTTC | CASSKGRGGSRSAANEQFF
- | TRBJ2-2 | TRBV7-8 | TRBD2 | TGTGCCAGCAGCTCATCGGGACTAAACACCGGGGAGCTGTTTTTT | CASSSSGLNTGELFF
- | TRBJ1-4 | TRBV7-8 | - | TGTGCCAGCAGCTCCACAGAGACAATGAAACAACTGTTTTTT | CASSSTETMKQLFF
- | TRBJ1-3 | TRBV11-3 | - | TGTGCCAGCAGCTTGACCGCCACTGGAAACACCATATATTTT | CASSLTATGNTIYF
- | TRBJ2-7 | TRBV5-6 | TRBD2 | TGTGCCAGCACCCCCCGGACTAGCGACTCCTACGAGCAGTACTTC | CASTPRTSDSYEQYF
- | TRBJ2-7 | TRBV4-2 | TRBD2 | TGTGCCAGCAGCCAAGGGGGGGGACTGGGATCCTACGAGCAGTACTTC | CASSQGGGLGSYEQYF
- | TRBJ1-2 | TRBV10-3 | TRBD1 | TGTGCCATCAGGGGAGGGACAGGGAGACCTAACTATGGCTACACCTTC | CAIRGGTGRPNYGYTF
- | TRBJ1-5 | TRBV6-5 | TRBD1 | TGTGCCAGCAGTTTCACGGGACAGGGGGAGGGTCAGCCCCAGCATTTT | CASSFTGQGEGQPQHF
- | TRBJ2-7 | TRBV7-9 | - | TGTGCCAGCAGCGCGGGGTCGGGGCTTCGGGAGTACTTC | CASSAGSGLREYF
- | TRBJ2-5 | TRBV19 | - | TGTGCCAGTAGTCCCGTAGGACGACAATTCCAAGAGACCCAGTACTTC | CASSPVGRQFQETQYF
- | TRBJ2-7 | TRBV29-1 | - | TGCAGCGTTGTTCGGTGGGGACCGAACTACGAGCAGTACTTC | CSVVRWGPNYEQYF
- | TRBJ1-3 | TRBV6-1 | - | TGTGCCAGCAGTGGAACCTCTGGAAACACCATATATTTT | CASSGTSGNTIYF
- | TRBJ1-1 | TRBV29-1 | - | TGCAGCGTTGAATTTAATCAGGGTACTGAAGCTTTCTTT | CSVEFNQGTEAFF
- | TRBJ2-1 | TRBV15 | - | TGTGCCACCAGCAGGAACAGAAACAATGAGCAGTTCTTC | CATSRNRNNEQFF
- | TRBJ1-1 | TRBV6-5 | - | TGTGCCAGCAGTTACTCGATGAGGACAGTCAACACTGAAGCTTTCTTT | CASSYSMRTVNTEAFF
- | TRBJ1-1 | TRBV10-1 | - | TGCGCCAGCAGTGAGTCCCGGGGAACTGAAGCTTTCTTT | CASSESRGTEAFF
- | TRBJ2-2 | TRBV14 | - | TGTGCCAGCAGCCTAGCGCTGAACACCGGGGAGCTGTTTTTT | CASSLALNTGELFF
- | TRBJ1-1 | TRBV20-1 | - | TGCAGTGGGGTCGATAACACTGAAGCTTTCTTT | CSGVDNTEAFF
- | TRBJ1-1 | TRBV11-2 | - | TGTGCCAGCAGCCGACAGGTGTCCACTGAAGCTTTCTTT | CASSRQVSTEAFF
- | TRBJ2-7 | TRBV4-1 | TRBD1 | TGCGCCAGCAGCCTTCCCAGCGGGACAGGGTCCTACGAGCAGTACTTC | CASSLPSGTGSYEQYF
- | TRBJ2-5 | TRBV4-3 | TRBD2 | TGCGCCAGCAGCCAGGGGGCTCGGAGCGGGGGTACCCAAGAGACCCAGTACTTC | CASSQGARSGGTQETQYF
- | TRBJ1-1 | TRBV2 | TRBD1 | TGTGCCAGCTACAGGGGGCGCGGATCGAACACTGAAGCTTTCTTT | CASYRGRGSNTEAFF
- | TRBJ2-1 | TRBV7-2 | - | TGTGCCAGCAGCTACAGCGGAGGGGGGTACAATGAGCAGTTCTTC | CASSYSGGGYNEQFF
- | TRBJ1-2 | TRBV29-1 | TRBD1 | TGCAGCGTCGCCCGGACAGGGGGGCATGGCTACACCTTC | CSVARTGGHGYTF
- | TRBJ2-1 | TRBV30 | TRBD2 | TGTGCCTGGAGAGGACTAGCGGGGGTTGGTGAGCAGTTCTTC | CAWRGLAGVGEQFF
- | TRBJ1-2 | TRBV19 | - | TGTGCCAGTAGTAATAGCAGGCGCCCTGGCTACACCTTC | CASSNSRRPGYTF
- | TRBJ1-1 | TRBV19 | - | TGTGCCAGTAGTATAGGCCGGGGGGGCCGGACTGAAGCTTTCTTT | CASSIGRGGRTEAFF
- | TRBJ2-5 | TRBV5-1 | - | TGCGCCAGCAGCTTGGTGCCCACGGGGGCCCTAGAGACCCAGTACTTC | CASSLVPTGALETQYF
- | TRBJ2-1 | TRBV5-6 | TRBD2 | TGTGCCAGCAGCCGTAGGACTAGCGGGGGAAACAATGAGCAGTTCTTC | CASSRRTSGGNNEQFF